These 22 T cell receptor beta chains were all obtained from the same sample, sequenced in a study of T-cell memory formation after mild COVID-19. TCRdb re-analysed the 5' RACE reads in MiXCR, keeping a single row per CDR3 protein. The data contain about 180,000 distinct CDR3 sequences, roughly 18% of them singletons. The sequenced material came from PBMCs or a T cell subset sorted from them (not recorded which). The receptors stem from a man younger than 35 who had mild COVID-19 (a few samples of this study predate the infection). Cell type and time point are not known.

The CDR3 DNA reads as TGTGCCAGCGGGGACAGGTACAATGAGCAGTTCTTC. It is translated as CASGDRYNEQFF. V usage is TRBV2 and J usage is TRBJ2-1; 8 bases are a match to TRBD1. The CDR3 runs 12 residues. Germline V lookup: CDR1 SNHLY, CDR2 FYNNEI. V lost 8 bases, J lost 4 bases, and 1 base stayed unmatched.

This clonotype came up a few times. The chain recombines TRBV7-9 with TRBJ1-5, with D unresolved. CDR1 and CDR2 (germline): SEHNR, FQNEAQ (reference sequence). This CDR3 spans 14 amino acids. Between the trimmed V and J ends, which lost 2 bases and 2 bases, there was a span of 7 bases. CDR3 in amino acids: CASSLNQGNQPQHF. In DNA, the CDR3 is TGTGCCAGCAGCTTAAACCAGGGCAATCAGCCCCAGCATTTT.

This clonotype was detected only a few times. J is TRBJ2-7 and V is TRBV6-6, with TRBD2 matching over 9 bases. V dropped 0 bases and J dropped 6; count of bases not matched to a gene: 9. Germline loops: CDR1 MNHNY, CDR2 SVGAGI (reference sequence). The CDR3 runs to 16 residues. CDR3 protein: CASSYSGGGGFFEQYF. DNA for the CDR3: TGTGCCAGCAGTTACTCTGGCGGGGGGGGTTTCTTCGAGCAGTACTTC.

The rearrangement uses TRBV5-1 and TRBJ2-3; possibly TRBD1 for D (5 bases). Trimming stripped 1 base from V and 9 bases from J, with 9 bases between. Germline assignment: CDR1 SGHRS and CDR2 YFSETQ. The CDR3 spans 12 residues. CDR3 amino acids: CASSLTGWTQYF. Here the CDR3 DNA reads TGCGCCAGCAGCTTGACAGGATGGACGCAGTATTTT.

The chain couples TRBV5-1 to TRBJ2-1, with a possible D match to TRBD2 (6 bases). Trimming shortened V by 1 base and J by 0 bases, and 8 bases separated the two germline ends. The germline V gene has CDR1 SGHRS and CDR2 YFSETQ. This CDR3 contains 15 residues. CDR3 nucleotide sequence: TGCGCCAGCAGCTTGTACGGGAGCTCCTACAATGAGCAGTTCTTC. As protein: CASSLYGSSYNEQFF. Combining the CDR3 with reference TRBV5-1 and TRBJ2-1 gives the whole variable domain KAGVTQTPRYLIKTRGQQVTLSCSPISGHRSVSWYQQTPGQGLQFLFEYFSETQRNKGNFPGRFSGRQFSNSRSEMNVSTLELGDSALYLCASSLYGSSYNEQFFGPGTRLTVL.

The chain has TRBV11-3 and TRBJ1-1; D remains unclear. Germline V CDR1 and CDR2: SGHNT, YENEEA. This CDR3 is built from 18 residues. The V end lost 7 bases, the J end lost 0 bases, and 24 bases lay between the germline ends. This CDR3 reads CASNFSHAGEGLNTEAFF. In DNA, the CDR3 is TGTGCCAGCAACTTCTCCCACGCAGGCGAAGGGCTGAACACTGAAGCTTTCTTT.

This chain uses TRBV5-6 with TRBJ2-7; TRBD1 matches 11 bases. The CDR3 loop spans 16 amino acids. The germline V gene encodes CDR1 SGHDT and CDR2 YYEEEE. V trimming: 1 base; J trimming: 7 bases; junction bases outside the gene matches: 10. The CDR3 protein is CASSLFQDRGLREQYF. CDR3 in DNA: TGTGCCAGCAGCTTGTTTCAGGACAGGGGGCTGCGGGAGCAGTACTTC.

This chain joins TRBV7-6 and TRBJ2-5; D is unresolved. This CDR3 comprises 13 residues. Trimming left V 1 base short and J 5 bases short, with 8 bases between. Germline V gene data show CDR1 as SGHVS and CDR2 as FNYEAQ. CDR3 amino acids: CASSLVLGETQYF. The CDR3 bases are TGTGCCAGCAGCTTAGTCTTAGGGGAGACCCAGTACTTC. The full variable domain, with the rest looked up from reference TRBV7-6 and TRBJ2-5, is GAGVSQSPRYKVTKRGQDVALRCDPISGHVSLYWYRQALGQGPEFLTYFNYEAQQDKSGLPNDRFSAERPEGSISTLTIQRTEQRDSAMYRCASSLVLGETQYFGPGTRLLVL.

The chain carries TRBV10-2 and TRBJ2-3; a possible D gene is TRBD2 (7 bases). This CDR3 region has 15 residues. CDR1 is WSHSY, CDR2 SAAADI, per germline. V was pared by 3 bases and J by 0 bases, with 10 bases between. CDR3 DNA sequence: TGCGCCAGCAGTGATTGGGGGGGCAGCACAGATACGCAGTATTTT. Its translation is CASSDWGGSTDTQYF.

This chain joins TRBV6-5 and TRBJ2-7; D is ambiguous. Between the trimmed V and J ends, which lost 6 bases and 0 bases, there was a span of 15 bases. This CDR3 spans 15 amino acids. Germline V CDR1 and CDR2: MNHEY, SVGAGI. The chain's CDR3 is CASRTPGRSSYEQYV. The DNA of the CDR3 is TGTGCCAGCAGAACCCCTGGCAGGAGCTCCTACGAGCAGTACGTC.

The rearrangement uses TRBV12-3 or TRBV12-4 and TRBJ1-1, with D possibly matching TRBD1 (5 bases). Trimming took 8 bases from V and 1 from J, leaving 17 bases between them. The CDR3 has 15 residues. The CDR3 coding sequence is TGTGCCAGCCTAAGGGACCTCCAGGCGAACACTGAAGCTTTCTTT. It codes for CASLRDLQANTEAFF.

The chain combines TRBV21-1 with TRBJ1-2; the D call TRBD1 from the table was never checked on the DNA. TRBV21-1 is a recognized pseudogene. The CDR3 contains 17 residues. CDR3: CASSPPDRVLRNYGYTF. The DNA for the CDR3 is TGTGCCAGCAGCCCCCCAGACAGGGTCCTCAGAAACTATGGCTACACCTTC.

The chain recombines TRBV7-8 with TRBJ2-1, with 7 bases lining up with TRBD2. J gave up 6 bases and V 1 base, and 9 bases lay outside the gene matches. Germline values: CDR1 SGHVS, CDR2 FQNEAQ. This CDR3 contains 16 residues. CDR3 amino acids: CASSLVVTSPFNEQFF. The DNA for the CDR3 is TGTGCCAGCAGCTTAGTTGTGACTAGCCCTTTCAATGAGCAGTTCTTC.

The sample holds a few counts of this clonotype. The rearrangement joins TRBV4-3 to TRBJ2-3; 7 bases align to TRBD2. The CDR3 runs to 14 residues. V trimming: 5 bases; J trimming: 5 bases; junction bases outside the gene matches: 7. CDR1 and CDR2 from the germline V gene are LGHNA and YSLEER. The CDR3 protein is CASSFGRGLDTQYF. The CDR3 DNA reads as TGCGCCAGCAGCTTCGGGCGGGGGTTAGATACGCAGTATTTT.

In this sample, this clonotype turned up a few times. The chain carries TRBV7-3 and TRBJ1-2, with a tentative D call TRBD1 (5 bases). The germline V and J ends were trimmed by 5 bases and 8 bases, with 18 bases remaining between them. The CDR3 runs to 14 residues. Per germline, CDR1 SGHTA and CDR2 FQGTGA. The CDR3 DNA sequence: TGTGCCAGCAGCCCCGGGCAGGGTGGAATGGGCTACACCTTC. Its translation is CASSPGQGGMGYTF.

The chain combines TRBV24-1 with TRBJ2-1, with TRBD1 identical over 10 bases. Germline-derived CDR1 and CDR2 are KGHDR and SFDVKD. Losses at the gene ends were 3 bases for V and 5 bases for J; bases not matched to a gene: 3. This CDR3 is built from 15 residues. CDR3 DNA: TGTGCCACCAGTGATGCCGGGACAGGGGACAATGAGCAGTTCTTC. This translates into CATSDAGTGDNEQFF.

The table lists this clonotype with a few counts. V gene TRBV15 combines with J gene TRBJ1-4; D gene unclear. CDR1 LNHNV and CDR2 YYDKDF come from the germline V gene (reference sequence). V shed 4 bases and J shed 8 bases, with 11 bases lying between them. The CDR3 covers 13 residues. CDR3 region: CATSTGEREKLFF. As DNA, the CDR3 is TGTGCCACCAGCACCGGCGAACGGGAAAAACTGTTTTTT.

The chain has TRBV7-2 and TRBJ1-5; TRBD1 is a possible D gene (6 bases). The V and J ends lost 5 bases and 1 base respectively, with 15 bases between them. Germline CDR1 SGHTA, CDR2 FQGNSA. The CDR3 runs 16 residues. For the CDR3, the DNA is TGTGCCAGCAGCCCTCAGGGGCCGCTAAGCAATCAGCCCCAGCATTTT. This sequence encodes CASSPQGPLSNQPQHF.

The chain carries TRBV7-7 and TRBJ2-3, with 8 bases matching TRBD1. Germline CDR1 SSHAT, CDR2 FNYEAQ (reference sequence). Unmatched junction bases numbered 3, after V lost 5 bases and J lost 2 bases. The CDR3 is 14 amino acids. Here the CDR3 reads CASSVRGLTDTQYF. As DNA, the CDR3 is TGTGCCAGCAGCGTCAGGGGGCTCACAGATACGCAGTATTTT.

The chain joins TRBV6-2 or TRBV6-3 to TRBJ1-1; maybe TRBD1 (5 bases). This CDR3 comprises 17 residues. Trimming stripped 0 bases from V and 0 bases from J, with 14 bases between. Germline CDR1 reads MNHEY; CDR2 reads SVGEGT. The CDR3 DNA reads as TGTGCCAGCAGTTACTCGATGAGACAGAGAATGAACACTGAAGCTTTCTTT. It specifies CASSYSMRQRMNTEAFF.

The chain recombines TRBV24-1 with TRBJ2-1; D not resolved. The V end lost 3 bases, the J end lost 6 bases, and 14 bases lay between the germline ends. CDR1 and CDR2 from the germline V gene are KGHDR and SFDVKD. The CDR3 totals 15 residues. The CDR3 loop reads CATSDPLLWGNEQFF. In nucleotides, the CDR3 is TGTGCCACCAGTGATCCCTTACTGTGGGGCAATGAGCAGTTCTTC.

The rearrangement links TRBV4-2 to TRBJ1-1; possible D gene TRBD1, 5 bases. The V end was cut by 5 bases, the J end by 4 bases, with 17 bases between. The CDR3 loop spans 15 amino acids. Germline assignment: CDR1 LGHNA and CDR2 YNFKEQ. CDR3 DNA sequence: TGTGCCAGCAGCTTGAGCATCGGGGGTAGCACTGAAGCTTTCTTT. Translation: CASSLSIGGSTEAFF.